This T cell receptor beta chain appears in the sequencing data of a study of T cells in Graves' hyperthyroidism and ophthalmopathy. Whole-study results and caveats: In the blood, most expanded thyroid clonotypes above 0.001 appeared as well.

V dropped 6 bases and J dropped 6 bases, with 19 bases sitting between them. Germline V CDR1 and CDR2: SGDLS, YYNGEE. The CDR3 loop spans 14 amino acids. Graves' hyperthyroidism is called stable when ophthalmopathy does not progress within 18 months. This clonotype was picked up many times. The antigen is undetermined. RNA transcripts gave rise to amplified TCR beta CDR3 regions. The study used the HTBI primer set for a first-round RT-PCR of the TCR CDR3. TCRdb itself ran the multiplex PCR reads through MiXCR, one entry per CDR3 protein. This table holds about 320,000 distinct CDR3 sequences, around 17% found once.

Specimen: blood. The chain couples TRBV9 to TRBJ2-7; possibly TRBD2 for D (6 bases). The sequence was obtained from a man in his thirties or forties with Graves' hyperthyroidism. Written as DNA, the CDR3 is TGTGCCAGCAAGGTCACGGGAGAGGTAGGCGAGCAGTACTTC. It encodes CASKVTGEVGEQYF.